The clone carrying this TCR beta chain has just a few counts. PCR was performed a second time for roughly 7 to 11 cycles using a sample-barcoded 5' primer and a J-beta primer mix. One entry per CDR3 protein, called by TCRdb with MiXCR from the 5' RACE reads. The sample consists of hundreds of thousands of distinct CDR3 sequences, 25% to 35% of them appearing once. The sample originates from a study of blood T cells in healthy people across ages. CDR1 is SGHAT and CDR2 is FQNNGV in the germline V gene. This CDR3 has 16 residues. Trimming took 1 base from V and 3 from J; bases not matched to a gene: 6. The receptor comes from a woman of 80 years or more in good health. Sequenced sample: blood. The chain links TRBV11-2 to TRBJ2-7; TRBD1 aligns across 10 bases. In DNA form, the CDR3 reads TGTGCCAGCAGCTTAGGGCCGGGACAGGGGCTCTACGAGCAGTACTTC. This encodes CASSLGPGQGLYEQYF. Full variable domain (rest looked up from reference TRBV11-2 and TRBJ2-7): EAGVAQSPRYKIIEKRQSVAFWCNPISGHATLYWYQQILGQGPKLLIQFQNNGVVDDSQLPKDRFSAERLKGVDSTLKIQPAKLEDSAVYLCASSLGPGQGLYEQYFGPGTRLTVT.